The T cell receptor beta chain described here comes from a study of blood T cell repertoires in COVID-19. Across the study: The United States, Italy and Spain were the sources of the acute and convalescent COVID-19 samples. The cDNA or gDNA used as material had been derived from T cells, B-cell-depleted T cells, or PBMCs.

Profiling relied on immunoSEQ multiplex PCR, and the TCRdb table lists in-frame clones only, not all of them. The table shows 88,000 or so clones, with over 75% occurring only once. The sample was peripheral blood. The source is a man older than 75 with acute or convalescent COVID-19.

CDR3 coding DNA: TGCGCCAGCAGCCAAGCCCAGACCTACAATGAGCAGTTCTTC. Translated: CASSQAQTYNEQFF. This chain joins TRBV4-1 and TRBJ2-1; D remains unclear. Trimming took off 1 base at V and 2 bases at J, with 6 bases between the two ends. Germline assignment: CDR1 MGHRA and CDR2 YSYEKL. The CDR3 is 14 residues long.